This record covers a single T cell receptor beta chain. The data belong to a study of blood T cell repertoires in COVID-19. Study-level information: Samples of COVID-19 (acute and convalescent) were obtained from the United States, Italy and Spain. PBMCs, B-cell-depleted T cells, or T cells were the source of the cDNA or gDNA that made up the material.

How the authors handled the data: Amplifying reference gene primers gave estimates of nucleated cell counts. The assay was immunoSEQ multiplex PCR, and TCRdb's table has in-frame clones only and misses some. The V and J calls and the clone size are those of that table, but D and trimming were determined from the DNA. The data hold approximately 90,000 clones, with approximately 85% observed a single time. This CDR3 contains 12 residues. V lost 8 bases and J lost 3, with 11 bases in between. CDR1 is MDHEN and CDR2 is SYDVKM in the germline V gene. The rearrangement links TRBV28 to TRBJ2-7; D unresolved. Sequencing was carried out using peripheral blood. The clonotype originates from a human donor in a cohort sampled during active COVID-19. The CDR3 protein is CASAPTLYEQYF. The CDR3 DNA sequence: TGTGCCAGCGCTCCTACTCTCTACGAGCAGTACTTC.